The sequence of this TCR beta chain was determined in a study of patients and donors after allogeneic stem cell transplantation. J was trimmed by 11 bases and V by 3 bases; bases with no gene match: 3. The CDR3 has 11 residues. Germline V CDR1 and CDR2: DFQATT, SNEGSKA (reference sequence). TCRdb re-derived calls from the RT-PCR reads in MiXCR, one entry per CDR3 protein. The sample lists 150,000 to 200,000 distinct CDR3 sequences, 24% seen once, with roughly a quarter in the top ten. Sequencing used blood, either unsorted or a sorted T cell fraction (not recorded which). The chain links TRBV20-1 to TRBJ1-1; TRBD1 matches 10 bases. The TCR sequence derives from a human donor who was either an allogeneic HSCT recipient or a stem cell or donor lymphocyte infusion donor (not recorded which). It is not recorded whose cells these are; they may come from a transplant donor. CDR3: CSARGTGAAFF. The CDR3 nucleotides are TGCAGTGCTAGGGGGACAGGGGCCGCTTTCTTT.